The following is a T cell receptor beta chain sequence with its context. The data stem from a study of cytomegalovirus exposure and HLA in healthy donors. Primers for the PCR totalled 60 Vbeta and 13 Jbeta. The data were produced by immunoSEQ multiplex PCR, yet TCRdb's version contains in-frame clones alone and is incomplete. Found here are about 130,000 clones, 60% to 80% of them singletons; the top ten hold about 2.2%. J was trimmed by 2 bases and V by 4 bases; bases with no gene match: 3. CDR1 SNHLY and CDR2 FYNNEI come from the germline V gene. The CDR3 runs 16 residues. This sequence joins TRBV2 and TRBJ1-5, with 12 bases identical to TRBD1. The TCR comes from a man younger than 45 in good health and CMV-seronegative. The specimen sequenced was PBMCs. In DNA form, the CDR3 reads TGTGCCAGCAGTGCGGGACAGGGGGCACGCAATCAGCCCCAGCATTTT. Translation gives CASSAGQGARNQPQHF. The entire variable domain, with the rest obtained from reference TRBV2 and TRBJ1-5, is as follows: EPEVTQTPSHQVTQMGQEVILRCVPISNHLYFYWYRQILGQKVEFLVSFYNNEISEKSEIFDDQFSVERPDGSNFTLKIRSTKLEDSAMYFCASSAGQGARNQPQHFGDGTRLSIL.